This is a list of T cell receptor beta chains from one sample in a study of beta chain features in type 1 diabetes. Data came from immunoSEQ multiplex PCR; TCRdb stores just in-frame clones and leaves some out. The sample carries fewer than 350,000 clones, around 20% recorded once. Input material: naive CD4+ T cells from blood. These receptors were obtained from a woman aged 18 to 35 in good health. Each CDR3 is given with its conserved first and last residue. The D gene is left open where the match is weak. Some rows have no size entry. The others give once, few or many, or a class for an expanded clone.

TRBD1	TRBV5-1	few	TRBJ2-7	TGCGCCAGCAGCTTGGTAAGGGACAGGGTCTACGAGCAGTACTTC	CASSLVRDRVYEQYF
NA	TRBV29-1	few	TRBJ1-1	TGCAGCGTTTTGTCAGGGATCTCCCCCGAAGCTTTCTTT	CSVLSGISPEAFF
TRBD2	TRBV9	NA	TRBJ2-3	TGTGCCAGCAGCGTCACGGGGGGGAGCTCTGATACGCAGTATTTT	CASSVTGGSSDTQYF
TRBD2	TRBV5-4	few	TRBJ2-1	TGTGCCAGCAGCTTGGGGCTAGCGGGGGGTTACAATGAGCAGTTCTTC	CASSLGLAGGYNEQFF
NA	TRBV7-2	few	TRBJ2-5	TGTGCCAGCAGCTTAGCGGGAGGAGAGACCCAGTACTTC	CASSLAGGETQYF
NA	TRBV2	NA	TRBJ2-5	TGTGCCAGCAGTGACCCTAGCTGGTACCAAGAGACCCAGTACTTC	CASSDPSWYQETQYF
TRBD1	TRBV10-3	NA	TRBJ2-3	TGTGCCATCCAGGGACAGGGAGGGGCAGATACGCAGTATTTT	CAIQGQGGADTQYF
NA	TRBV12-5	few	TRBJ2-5	TGTGCTAGTAGGCGACGGAGGTACCAAGAGACCCAGTACTTC	CASRRRRYQETQYF
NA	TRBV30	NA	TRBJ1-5	TGTGCCTGGAGTGTAGGCGGATTAGACGGCGGGAAGCCCCAGCATTTT	CAWSVGGLDGGKPQHF
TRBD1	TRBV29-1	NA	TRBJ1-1	TGCAGCGCACGAGGGGGACAGGAGAGAGTTGAAGCTTTCTTT	CSARGGQERVEAFF
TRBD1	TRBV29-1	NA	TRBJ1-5	TGCAGCGTTGAGGCGCAGGGGGGTTCCCAGCATTTT	CSVEAQGGSQHF
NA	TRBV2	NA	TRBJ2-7	TGTGCCAGCAGTGAGGGGCAAGGCAGGGACGAGCAGTACTTC	CASSEGQGRDEQYF
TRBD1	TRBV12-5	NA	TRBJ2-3	TGTGCTAGTGGTTCCGGACAGGGGGGACGAGATACGCAGTATTTT	CASGSGQGGRDTQYF
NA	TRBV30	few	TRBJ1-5	TGTGCCTGGAGTGTACAGGACGATCAGCCCCAGCATTTT	CAWSVQDDQPQHF
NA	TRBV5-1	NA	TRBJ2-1	TGCGCCAGCAGCTTGGAATTCTCTTACAATGAGCAGTTCTTC	CASSLEFSYNEQFF
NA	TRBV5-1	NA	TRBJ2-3	TGCGCCAGCAGCTTGGCCCAGCGGCAGGATACGCAGTATTTT	CASSLAQRQDTQYF
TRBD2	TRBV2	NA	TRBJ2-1	TGTGCCAGCAGCTTCCTAGCGGGGGGAAAGTTCTTC	CASSFLAGGKFF
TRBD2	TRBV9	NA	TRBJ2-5	TGTGCCAGCAGCGTAGTCCCAGCGGGAGGGCAAGAGACCCAGTACTTC	CASSVVPAGGQETQYF
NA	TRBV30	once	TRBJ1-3	TGTGCCACGGACAAATCAACTGGAAACACCATATATTTT	CATDKSTGNTIYF
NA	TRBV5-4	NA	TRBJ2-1	TGTGCCAGCCATGGGGGGGGGCTCAATGAGCAGTTCTTC	CASHGGGLNEQFF
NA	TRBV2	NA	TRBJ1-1	TGTGCCAGCAGTGAACGGACAGTTGAAGCTTTCTTT	CASSERTVEAFF
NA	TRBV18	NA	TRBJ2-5	TGTGCCAGCTCACCAGAGGGTGCCTTCCAAGAGACCCAGTACTTC	CASSPEGAFQETQYF
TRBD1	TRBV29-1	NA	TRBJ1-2	TGCAGCGATCTGGGACAGGTTTATGGCTACACCTTC	CSDLGQVYGYTF
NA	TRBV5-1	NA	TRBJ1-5	TGCGCCAGCAGCTTGGACGGAGGAAATCAGCCCCAGCATTTT	CASSLDGGNQPQHF
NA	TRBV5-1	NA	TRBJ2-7	TGCGCCAGCAGCTTGGAGGGACTTGCCTACGAGCAGTACTTC	CASSLEGLAYEQYF
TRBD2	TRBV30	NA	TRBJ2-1	TGTGCCTGGAGGCCGGCAGGGAGGGTTTATTCCTACAATGAGCAGTTCTTC	CAWRPAGRVYSYNEQFF
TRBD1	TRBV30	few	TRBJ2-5	TGTGCCTGGAGGGTCAGGGGGTCGAGGGAGACCCAGTACTTC	CAWRVRGSRETQYF
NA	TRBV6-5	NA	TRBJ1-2	TGTGCCAGCAGTACAACAGGGTATGGCTACACCTTC	CASSTTGYGYTF
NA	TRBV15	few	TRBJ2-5	TGTGCCACCAGCAGCAGACCGGGACTCATGGCGGAGACCCAGTACTTC	CATSSRPGLMAETQYF
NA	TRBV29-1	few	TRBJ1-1	TGCAGCGTAGGGGGGGGGAACACTGAAGCTTTCTTT	CSVGGGNTEAFF